This TCR beta chain derives from a study of cytomegalovirus exposure and HLA in healthy donors (dated 2017 in TCRdb). Describing the broader study: In an earlier analysis of roughly 500 of the donors, 276 Gb of sequence data and 100 million or so unique TCR beta sequences from roughly 190 million T cells were reported. HLA typing covered class I and class II loci at four-digit resolution. The later analysis used no new phenotypic data to find candidate immune exposures, relying instead on TCR beta sequences and their occurrence across donors. To predict cytomegalovirus infection status, the study brought together high-throughput TCR immunosequencing, statistical association of individual TCRs with disease status, and machine learning. A later analysis re-examined previously published TCR beta repertoires from 610 or so donors and added high-resolution HLA genotyping to investigate patterns of TCR occurrence. The study aimed to test whether cataloging public T cell receptors could reveal signatures of past pathogen exposure. An earlier analysis of roughly 580 of the donors used high-throughput TCR beta sequencing to judge whether each TCR beta V gene segment behaved as functional or pseudogenic. Four to six DR-DQ haplotypes were handled as single units for association and clustering, since linkage in the cohort was strong. On average, 235,054 unique TCR beta nucleotide sequences were sequenced per donor among a few hundred genotyped donors of the cohort, with around 19% of those sequences being non-productive. Along with the approximately 650-subject first cohort, a separate validation cohort of more than 90 different subjects was used. Roughly 300 gigabases of sequencing data and 70 million to 100 million unique TCR sequences were included in an early release covering about 700 HLA-typed donors. The number of typed donors differed by locus: about 629-630 for A, B, C, DRB1 and DQB1; 500 to 550 for DQA1; 606 for DPA1; and 450 to 480 for DPB1. Of the approximately 370 genotyped donors, approximately 81% were placed in the genetic ancestry cluster associated with self-reported Caucasian donors. The study profiled the T cell repertoires of 666 subjects by immunosequencing and related them to cytomegalovirus serostatus. All discovery cohort repertoires had been generated using a single sequencing platform. A later genetic analysis used genome-wide SNP genotypes for about 60% of the 666 donors, treating that subset as a discovery cohort. Donor age, sex, ethnicity and CMV serostatus were compiled together with the repertoire data. What the research found in general, with its limitations: According to the authors, the approach could potentially be generalized to other disease states and immunological phenotypes. Most TCR sequences were observed very rarely across donors, whereas some public TCRs were present in many individuals. When HLA alleles, especially DR and DQ, strongly co-occurred, attributing TCR associations to individual alleles was difficult. Because HLA typing was missing for some donors at each locus, association tests included only the typed subset. Roughly uniform sequencing depth across donors was assumed in presence/absence analyses, although this assumption may not hold. A cluster of highly shared sequence variants was judged likely to be a technical artifact of the sequencing pipeline. Most CMV-associated TCR beta chains appeared to be HLA-restricted in a later analysis, and the HLA associations seemed to be driven largely by CMV exposure. A later genetic analysis reported fewer N-insertions in productive TCRs among donors in an Asian-associated ancestry cluster than the roughly 670-donor mean. For the cohort, immune exposure information was limited to CMV serostatus. Because counts were too low, under 20 rarely observed V segments, including chromosome 9 orphons, were left out of the earlier analysis of 500 to 750 of the donors. At a false discovery rate of 0.05, a later analysis linked 16,000 or so TCR beta sequences to specific HLA alleles. In a later analysis, HLA-associated TCR beta chains showed more clonal expansion and lower generation probabilities than non-associated chains that were equally common. In an earlier analysis of about 600 of the donors, most TCR beta V segments appeared in productive rearrangements about 90% or about 30% of the time, broadly matching IMGT annotations. Linkage disequilibrium might explain the correlated functional status among segregating V segments, but an unknown experimental factor could not be ruled out. A later analysis found that TCR association rates varied across HLA loci, with DRB1 alleles showing the most associated TCRs and HLA-C alleles the fewest. A further reported finding was that TCR beta sequences accurately predicted the HLA-A and HLA-B alleles for most subjects in the first cohort. In this cohort, only TCR beta chains were sequenced, and detectable features were limited by the absence of alpha or paired-chain data. In a later genetic analysis, a missense DCLRE1C variant was associated with V-gene and J-gene trimming of TCR beta chains, and the association was replicated in an independent cohort. In vitro tests confirmed that three of the cytomegalovirus-associated TCR beta chains recognize cytomegalovirus antigens. In both the original and validation cohorts, the classifier was reported to diagnose cytomegalovirus status with high specificity and sensitivity. A later analysis reported that several top co-occurrence clusters appeared linked to parvovirus B19, influenza, CMV and Epstein-Barr virus. Because the 87-base-pair reads could not distinguish some IMGT-functional V segments, including TRBV6-2 and TRBV6-3, those segments were excluded. A total of around 150 TCR beta chains were listed by the study as associated with cytomegalovirus.

Notes on this clone: Its antigen is unknown. Base qualities are not at hand, and no much larger clone is one base apart.

The CDR1 and CDR2 encoded by the germline V gene are SGDLS and YYNGEE. Measured from the cysteine to the phenylalanine, the CDR3 is 15 residues long. Only the CDR3 region is kept as DNA, spanning 45 bases read in frame from base 1. V gives up 0 bases and J gives up 0 bases, and the segment between their germline ends measures 9 bases. Library prep was done by the immunoSEQ multiplex PCR assay. For the multiplex PCR, a mixture combining 60 forward primers for TCR Vbeta segments and 13 reverse primers for TCR Jbeta segments was used. The CDR3 region of rearranged TCR beta genes was amplified from genomic DNA with a multiplex PCR assay. The amplified TCR beta libraries were sequenced on the Illumina HiSeq System as 87-base-pair reads. Under the source paper's analysis protocol: Across the 700 or so repertoires, a later analysis counted about 81 million unique TCR beta chains, approximately 12 million of which were shared by at least two donors. A nearest-neighbor algorithm error-corrected the raw reads and collapsed the reads into unique sequences, merging closely related sequences to remove PCR and sequencing errors. Alignment of CDR3 sequences to IMGT reference sequences was used to assign V, D and J gene segments. Each retained sequence needed at least a six-nucleotide match to both a V gene segment and a J gene segment. Rearrangements were called productive when the CDR3 lacked stop codons and stayed in frame with V and J; all others were non-productive. Following IMGT convention, CDR3 was defined as the stretch from the second conserved V-encoded cysteine to the conserved J-encoded phenylalanine. The earlier analysis of some 600 of the donors excluded sequences that lacked an unambiguous match to a single V gene segment. In an earlier analysis of approximately 590 of the donors, V segments were called functional above 56.7% productive rearrangements and were called segregating when the between-donor standard deviation exceeded 5%. A statistical classification framework was built for diagnosing cytomegalovirus status from the catalog of TCR beta chain sequences. In a later analysis, V and J genes were assigned by comparing TCR nucleotide sequences against IMGT/GENE-DB human TR gene sequences. A later analysis assigned CDR3 sequences and most-parsimonious VDJ recombination scenarios with the TCRdist pipeline. In a later analysis, each TCR beta chain was defined by its CDR3 amino acid sequence together with its V-gene family, and reads lacking a unique V-gene family were excluded. In a later analysis, 450 to 600 highly shared, low-generation-probability nucleotide sequences were removed to address suspected cross-contamination and a sequencing artifact. In a later analysis, a clonal expansion index was calculated for each public chain from normalized within-repertoire ranks of inferred template counts. Generation probabilities in a later analysis came from a VDJ recombination model fitted to out-of-frame rearrangements, and those results were checked against IGoR. A later analysis scored TCR-TCR, TCR-HLA and TCR-CMV co-occurrence with hypergeometric tests, applying a repertoire-size bias correction to TCR pairs. To estimate false discovery rates, a later analysis permuted the HLA or CMV assignments 20 times. In a later analysis, co-occurring TCRs were grouped using DBSCAN, and TCRdist sequence similarity was added for clustering within HLA-allele-positive subsets. Repertoires with fewer than 30,000 or more than 120,000 public chains were left out of co-occurrence clustering, as were four to six repertoires with anomalous nucleotide sharing. TCRdb took over this immuneACCESS table, retaining in-frame rearrangements with V and J assigned. Such tables are incomplete; in checked studies, under half of the missing clones stem from an unresolved V gene, and the remainder is unexplained. V, J and clone size were drawn from that table, and D and trimming were deduced from the DNA. For this sample the table gives over 200,000 clones, of which about 72% were detected only once. The ten largest make up less than 4.5% of the sample.

The cohort was made up of several hundred healthy bone marrow donors. At the time of sampling, every cohort member was nominally healthy, though immune exposures that went unrecorded were likely present. The donor tested CMV seronegative, placing the donor among the 350 to 400 seronegative members of the cohort. A peripheral blood sample was collected from each donor, and TCR beta sequencing was performed on peripheral blood mononuclear cells. Genomic DNA was extracted from the blood cell samples with the Qiagen DNeasy Blood Extraction Kit. Recombination linked TRBV9 to TRBJ1-1, with a tentative D gene TRBD1 over 5 matching bases. This TCR came from a male donor in good health and CMV-seronegative. The sequenced material came from PBMCs. The CDR3 has the sequence CASSVVGQLNTEAFF. The bases read TGTGCCAGCAGCGTAGTGGGGCAATTGAACACTGAAGCTTTCTTT.